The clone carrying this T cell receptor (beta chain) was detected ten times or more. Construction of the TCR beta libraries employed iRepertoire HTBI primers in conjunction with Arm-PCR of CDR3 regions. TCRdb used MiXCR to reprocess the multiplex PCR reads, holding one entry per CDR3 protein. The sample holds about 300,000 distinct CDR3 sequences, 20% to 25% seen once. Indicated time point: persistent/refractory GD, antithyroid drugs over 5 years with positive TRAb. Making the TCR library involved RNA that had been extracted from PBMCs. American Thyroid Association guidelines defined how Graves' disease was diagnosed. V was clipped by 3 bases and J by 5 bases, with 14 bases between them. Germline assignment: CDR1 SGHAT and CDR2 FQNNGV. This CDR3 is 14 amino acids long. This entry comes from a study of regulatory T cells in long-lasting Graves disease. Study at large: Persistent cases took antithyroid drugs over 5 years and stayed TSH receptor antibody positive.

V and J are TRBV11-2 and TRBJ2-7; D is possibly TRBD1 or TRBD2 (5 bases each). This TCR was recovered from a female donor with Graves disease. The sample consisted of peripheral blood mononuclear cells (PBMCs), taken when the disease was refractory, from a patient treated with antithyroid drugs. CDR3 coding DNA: TGTGCCAGCAGCTTCAGAGGGGCTCAGGACGAGCAGTACTTC. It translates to CASSFRGAQDEQYF. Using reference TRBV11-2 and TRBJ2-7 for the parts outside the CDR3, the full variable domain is EAGVAQSPRYKIIEKRQSVAFWCNPISGHATLYWYQQILGQGPKLLIQFQNNGVVDDSQLPKDRFSAERLKGVDSTLKIQPAKLEDSAVYLCASSFRGAQDEQYFGPGTRLTVT.